This TCR beta chain was captured by sequencing in a study of T cells in Graves' hyperthyroidism and ophthalmopathy. Study background: Staff took peripheral blood when the initial diagnosis was made, before any treatment began.

This clonotype was seen ten or more times. TCR beta CDR3 regions were amplified from RNA transcripts. HTBI primers were employed in a first-round RT-PCR of the TCR CDR3. TCRdb analysed the multiplex PCR reads with MiXCR anew, one entry per CDR3 protein. The data hold some 570,000 distinct CDR3 sequences, with over 12% observed a single time. The CDR3 consists of 14 residues. V was pared by 2 bases and J by 6 bases, with 5 bases of the junction left unmatched. Germline V gene sequence: CDR1 MDHEN, CDR2 SYDVKM. The chain recombines TRBV28 with TRBJ1-1; 8 nucleotides line up with TRBD1. This receptor was taken from a woman aged 18 to 35 with Graves' ophthalmopathy. The sequenced sample consisted of blood. The CDR3 nucleotides are TGTGCCAGCAGTTTACAGGGGGCGCCGGCTGAAGCTTTCTTT. It specifies CASSLQGAPAEAFF.